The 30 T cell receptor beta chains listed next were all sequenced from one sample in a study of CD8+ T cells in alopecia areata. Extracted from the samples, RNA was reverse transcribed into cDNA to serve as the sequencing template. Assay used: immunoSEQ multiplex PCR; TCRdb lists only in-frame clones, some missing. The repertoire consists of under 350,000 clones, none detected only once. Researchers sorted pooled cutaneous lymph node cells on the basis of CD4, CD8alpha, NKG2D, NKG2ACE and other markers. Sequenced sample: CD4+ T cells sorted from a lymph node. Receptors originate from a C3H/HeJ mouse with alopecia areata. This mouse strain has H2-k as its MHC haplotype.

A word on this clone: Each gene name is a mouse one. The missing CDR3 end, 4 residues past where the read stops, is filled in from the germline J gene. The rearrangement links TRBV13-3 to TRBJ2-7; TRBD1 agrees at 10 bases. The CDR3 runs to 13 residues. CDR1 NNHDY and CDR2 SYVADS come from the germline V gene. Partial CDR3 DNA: TGTGCCAGCAGCCTGGACAGGGGGGAT. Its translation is CASSLDRGD. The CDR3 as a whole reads CASSLDRGDEQYF.

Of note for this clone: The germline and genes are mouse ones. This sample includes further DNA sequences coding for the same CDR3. The CDR3 protein is CASRDRGEVFF. The sequenced part of the CDR3 DNA is TGTGCCAGCAGAGACAGGGGA. The chain carries TRBV13-1 and TRBJ1-1; 8 positions match TRBD1. Sequencing ends 4 residues short of the CDR3 end; the germline J gene provides the rest. Germline V CDR1 and CDR2: NSHNY, SYGAGN. This CDR3 is built from 11 residues.

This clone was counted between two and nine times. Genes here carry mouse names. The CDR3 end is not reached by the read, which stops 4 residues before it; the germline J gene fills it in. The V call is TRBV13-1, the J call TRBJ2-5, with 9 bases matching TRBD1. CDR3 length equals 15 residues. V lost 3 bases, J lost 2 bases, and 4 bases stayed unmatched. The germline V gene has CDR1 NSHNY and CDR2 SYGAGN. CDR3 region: CASSVTGGGQDTQYF. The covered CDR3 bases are TGTGCCAGCAGTGTTACAGGGGGCGGCCAAGAC.

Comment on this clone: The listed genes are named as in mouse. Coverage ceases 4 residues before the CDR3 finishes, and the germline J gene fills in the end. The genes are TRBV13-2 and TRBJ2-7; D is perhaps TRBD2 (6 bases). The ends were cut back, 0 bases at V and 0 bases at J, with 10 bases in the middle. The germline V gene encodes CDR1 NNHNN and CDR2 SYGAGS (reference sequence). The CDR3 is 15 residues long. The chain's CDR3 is CASGDAFWGSYEQYF. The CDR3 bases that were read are TGTGCCAGCGGTGATGCTTTCTGGGGCTCCTAT.

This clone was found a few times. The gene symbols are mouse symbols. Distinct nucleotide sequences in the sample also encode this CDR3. CDR3 bases read: TGTGCCTGGAGTCCCGGGACAGACTAT. Protein sequence: CAWSPGTDY. The complete CDR3 protein is CAWSPGTDYEQYF. V is TRBV31 and J is TRBJ2-7; 7 bases agree with TRBD1. Read coverage stops 4 residues before the CDR3 terminus; the germline J gene supplies the remainder. From germline, CDR1 is GKSSPN and CDR2 SITVG. The CDR3 spans 13 residues. With 1 base clipped from V and 3 bases from J, the junction kept 3 bases outside the gene matches.

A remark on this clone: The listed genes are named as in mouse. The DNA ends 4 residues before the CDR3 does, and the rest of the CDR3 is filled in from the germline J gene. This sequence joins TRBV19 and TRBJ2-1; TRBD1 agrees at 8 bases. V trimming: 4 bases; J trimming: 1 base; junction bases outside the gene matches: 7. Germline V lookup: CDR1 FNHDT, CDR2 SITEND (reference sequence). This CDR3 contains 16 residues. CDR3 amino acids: CASSHSRQGNYAEQFF. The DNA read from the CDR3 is TGTGCCAGCAGTCATAGCCGACAGGGGAACTATGCT.

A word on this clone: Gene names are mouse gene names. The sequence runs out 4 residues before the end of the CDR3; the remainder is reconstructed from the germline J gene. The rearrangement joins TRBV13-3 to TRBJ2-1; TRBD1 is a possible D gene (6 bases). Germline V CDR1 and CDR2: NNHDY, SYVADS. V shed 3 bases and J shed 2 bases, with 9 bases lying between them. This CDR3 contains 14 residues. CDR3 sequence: CASSAGQYYAEQFF. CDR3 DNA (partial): TGTGCCAGCAGTGCGGGACAATACTATGCT.

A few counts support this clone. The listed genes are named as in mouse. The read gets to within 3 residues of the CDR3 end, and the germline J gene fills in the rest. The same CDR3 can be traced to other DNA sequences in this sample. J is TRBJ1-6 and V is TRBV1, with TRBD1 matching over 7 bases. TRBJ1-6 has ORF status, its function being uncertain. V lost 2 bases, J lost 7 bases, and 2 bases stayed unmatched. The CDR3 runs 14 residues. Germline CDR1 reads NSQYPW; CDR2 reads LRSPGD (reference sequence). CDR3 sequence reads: CTCSARDRNSPLYF. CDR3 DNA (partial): TGCACCTGCAGTGCAAGGGACAGAAATTCGCCC.

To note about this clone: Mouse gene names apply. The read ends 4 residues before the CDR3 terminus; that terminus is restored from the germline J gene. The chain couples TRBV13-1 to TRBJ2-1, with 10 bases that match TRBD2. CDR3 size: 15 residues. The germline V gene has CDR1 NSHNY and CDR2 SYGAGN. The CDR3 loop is CASSVLGGRGAEQFF. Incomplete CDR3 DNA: TGTGCCAGCAGTGTGCTGGGGGGGCGAGGGGCT.

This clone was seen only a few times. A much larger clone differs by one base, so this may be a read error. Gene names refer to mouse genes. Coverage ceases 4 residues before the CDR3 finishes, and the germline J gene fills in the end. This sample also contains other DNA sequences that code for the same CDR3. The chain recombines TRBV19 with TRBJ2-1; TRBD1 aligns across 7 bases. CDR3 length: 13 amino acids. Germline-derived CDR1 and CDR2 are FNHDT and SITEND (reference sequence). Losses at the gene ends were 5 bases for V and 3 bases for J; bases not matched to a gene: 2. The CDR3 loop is CASSRDSYAEQFF. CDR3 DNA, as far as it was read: TGTGCCAGCAGCAGGGACAGCTATGCT.

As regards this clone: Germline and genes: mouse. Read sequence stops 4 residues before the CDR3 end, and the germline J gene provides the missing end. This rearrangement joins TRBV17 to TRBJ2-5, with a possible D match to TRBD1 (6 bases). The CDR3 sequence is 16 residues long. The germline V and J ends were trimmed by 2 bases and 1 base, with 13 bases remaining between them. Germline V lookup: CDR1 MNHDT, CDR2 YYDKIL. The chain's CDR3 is CASSRNPGTHQDTQYF. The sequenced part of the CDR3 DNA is TGTGCTAGCAGTAGAAACCCCGGGACACACCAAGAC.

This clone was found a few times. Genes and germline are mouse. The covered CDR3 bases are TGTGCCAGCAGTAAGACCCGCACAGGGAGAGGGGCT. Translating gives CASSKTRTGRGA. The whole CDR3 sequence reads CASSKTRTGRGAEQFF. V and J are TRBV19 and TRBJ2-1, with D perhaps matching TRBD1 (6 bases). The CDR3 end falls 4 residues outside the read, so it is completed with the germline J gene. Germline lookup yields CDR1 FNHDT and CDR2 SITEND (reference sequence). The CDR3 spans 16 residues.

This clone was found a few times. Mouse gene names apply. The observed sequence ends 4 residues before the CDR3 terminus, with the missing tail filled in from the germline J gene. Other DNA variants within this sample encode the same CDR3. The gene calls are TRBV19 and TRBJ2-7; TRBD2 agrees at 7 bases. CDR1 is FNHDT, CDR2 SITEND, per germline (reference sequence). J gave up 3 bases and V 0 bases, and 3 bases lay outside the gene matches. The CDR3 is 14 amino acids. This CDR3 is CASSIGLGDYEQYF. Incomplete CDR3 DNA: TGTGCCAGCAGTATAGGGCTGGGGGACTAT.

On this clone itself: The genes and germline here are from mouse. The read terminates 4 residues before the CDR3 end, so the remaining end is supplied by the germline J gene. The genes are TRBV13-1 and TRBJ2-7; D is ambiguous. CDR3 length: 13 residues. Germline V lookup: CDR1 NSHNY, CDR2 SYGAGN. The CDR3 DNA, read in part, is TGTGCCAGCAGTGATGCTCCCAGATAT. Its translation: CASSDAPRY. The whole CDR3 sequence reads CASSDAPRYEQYF.

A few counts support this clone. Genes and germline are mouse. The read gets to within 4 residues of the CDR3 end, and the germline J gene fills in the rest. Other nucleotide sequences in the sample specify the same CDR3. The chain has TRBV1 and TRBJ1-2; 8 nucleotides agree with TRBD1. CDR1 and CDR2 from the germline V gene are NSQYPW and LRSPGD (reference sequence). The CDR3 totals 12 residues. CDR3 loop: CTCSADRVDYTF. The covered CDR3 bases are TGCACCTGCAGTGCGGACAGGGTC.

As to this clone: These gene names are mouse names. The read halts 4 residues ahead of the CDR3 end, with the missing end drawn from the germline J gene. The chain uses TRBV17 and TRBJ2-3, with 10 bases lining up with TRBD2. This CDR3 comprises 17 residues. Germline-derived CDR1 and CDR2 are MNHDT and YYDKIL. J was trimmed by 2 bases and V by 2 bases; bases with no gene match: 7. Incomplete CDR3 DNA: TGTGCTAGCAGTAGACGGCTGGGGGGGCGCGATGCAGAA. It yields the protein CASSRRLGGRDAE. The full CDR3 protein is CASSRRLGGRDAETLYF.

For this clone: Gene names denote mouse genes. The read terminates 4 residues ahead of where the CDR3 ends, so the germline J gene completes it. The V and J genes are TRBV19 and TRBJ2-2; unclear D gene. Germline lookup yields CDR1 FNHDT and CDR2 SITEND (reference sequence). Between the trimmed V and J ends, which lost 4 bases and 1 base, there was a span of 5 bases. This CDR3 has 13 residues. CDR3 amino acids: CASSSVNTGQLYF. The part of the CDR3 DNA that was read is TGTGCCAGCAGTTCAGTAAACACCGGG.

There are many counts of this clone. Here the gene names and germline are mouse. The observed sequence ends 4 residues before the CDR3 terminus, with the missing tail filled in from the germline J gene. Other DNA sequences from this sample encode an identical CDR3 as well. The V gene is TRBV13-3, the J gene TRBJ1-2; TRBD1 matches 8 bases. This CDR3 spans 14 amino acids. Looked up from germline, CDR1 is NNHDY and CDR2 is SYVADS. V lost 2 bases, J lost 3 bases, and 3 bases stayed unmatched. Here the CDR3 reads CASSDRGRDSDYTF. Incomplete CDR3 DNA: TGTGCCAGCAGTGACAGGGGGCGCGACTCC.

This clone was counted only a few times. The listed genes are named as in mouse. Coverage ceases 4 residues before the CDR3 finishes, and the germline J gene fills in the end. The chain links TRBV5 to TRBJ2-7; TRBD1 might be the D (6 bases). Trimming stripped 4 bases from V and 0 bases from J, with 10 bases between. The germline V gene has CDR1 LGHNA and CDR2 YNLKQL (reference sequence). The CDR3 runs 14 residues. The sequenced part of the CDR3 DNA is TGTGCCAGCAGCCTAGACAGGAGCTCCTAT. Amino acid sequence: CASSLDRSSY. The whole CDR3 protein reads CASSLDRSSYEQYF.

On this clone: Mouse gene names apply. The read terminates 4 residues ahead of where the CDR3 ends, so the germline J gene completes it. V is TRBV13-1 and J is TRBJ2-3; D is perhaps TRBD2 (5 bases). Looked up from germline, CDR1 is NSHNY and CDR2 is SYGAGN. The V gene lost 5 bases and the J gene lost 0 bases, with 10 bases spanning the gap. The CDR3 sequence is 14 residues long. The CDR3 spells CASRDFTSAETLYF. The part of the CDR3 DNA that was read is TGTGCCAGCAGGGACTTTACTAGTGCAGAA.

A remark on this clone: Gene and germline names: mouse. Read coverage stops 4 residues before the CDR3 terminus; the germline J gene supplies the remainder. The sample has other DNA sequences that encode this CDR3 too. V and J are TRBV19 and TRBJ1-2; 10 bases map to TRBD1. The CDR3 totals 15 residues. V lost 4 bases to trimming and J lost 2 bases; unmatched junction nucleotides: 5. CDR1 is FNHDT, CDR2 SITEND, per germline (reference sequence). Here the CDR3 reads CASSPPGQGNSDYTF. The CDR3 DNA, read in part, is TGTGCCAGCAGTCCCCCGGGACAGGGGAACTCC.

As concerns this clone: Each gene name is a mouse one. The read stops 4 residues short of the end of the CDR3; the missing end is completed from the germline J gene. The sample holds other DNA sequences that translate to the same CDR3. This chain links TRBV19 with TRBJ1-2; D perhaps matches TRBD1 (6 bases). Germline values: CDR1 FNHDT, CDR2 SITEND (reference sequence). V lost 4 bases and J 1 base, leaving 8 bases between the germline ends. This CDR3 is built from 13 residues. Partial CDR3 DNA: TGTGCCAGCAGTCCACAGGGAAACTCC. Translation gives CASSPQGNS. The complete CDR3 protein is CASSPQGNSDYTF.

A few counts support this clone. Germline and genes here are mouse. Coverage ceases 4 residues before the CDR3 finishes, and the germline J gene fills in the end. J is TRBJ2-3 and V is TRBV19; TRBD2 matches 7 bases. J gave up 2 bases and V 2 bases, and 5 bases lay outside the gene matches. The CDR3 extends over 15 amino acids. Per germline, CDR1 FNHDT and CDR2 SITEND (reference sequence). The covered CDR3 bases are TGTGCCAGCAGTATTTTGGGGGGTGATGCAGAA. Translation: CASSILGGDAE. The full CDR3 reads CASSILGGDAETLYF.

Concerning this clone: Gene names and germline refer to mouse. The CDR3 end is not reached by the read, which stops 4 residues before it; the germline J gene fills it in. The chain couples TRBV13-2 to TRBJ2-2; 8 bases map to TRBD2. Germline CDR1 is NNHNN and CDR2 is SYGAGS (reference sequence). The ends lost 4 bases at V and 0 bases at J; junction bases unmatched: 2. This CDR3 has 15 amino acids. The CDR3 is CASGWTGSNTGQLYF. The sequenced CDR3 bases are TGTGCCAGCGGTTGGACTGGGTCAAACACCGGG.

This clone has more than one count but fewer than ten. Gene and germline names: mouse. The covered CDR3 bases are TGTGCCTGGAGCCCACAGGGGAGTCAAAAC. It translates to CAWSPQGSQN. The entire CDR3 protein reads CAWSPQGSQNTLYF. The chain uses TRBV31 and TRBJ2-4, with 7 bases matching TRBD1. Coverage ceases 4 residues before the CDR3 finishes, and the germline J gene fills in the end. CDR1 GKSSPN and CDR2 SITVG come from the germline V gene. Trimming at V came to 3 bases and at J to 0 bases, leaving 3 bases not matched to a gene. The CDR3 is 14 residues long.

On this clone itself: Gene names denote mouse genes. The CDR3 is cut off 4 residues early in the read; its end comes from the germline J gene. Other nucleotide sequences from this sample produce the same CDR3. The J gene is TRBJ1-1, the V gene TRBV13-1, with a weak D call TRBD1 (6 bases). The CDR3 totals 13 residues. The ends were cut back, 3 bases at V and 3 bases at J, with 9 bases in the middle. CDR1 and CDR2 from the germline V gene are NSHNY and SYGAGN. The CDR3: CASSGTGYTEVFF. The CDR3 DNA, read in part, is TGTGCCAGCAGTGGCACAGGGTACACA.

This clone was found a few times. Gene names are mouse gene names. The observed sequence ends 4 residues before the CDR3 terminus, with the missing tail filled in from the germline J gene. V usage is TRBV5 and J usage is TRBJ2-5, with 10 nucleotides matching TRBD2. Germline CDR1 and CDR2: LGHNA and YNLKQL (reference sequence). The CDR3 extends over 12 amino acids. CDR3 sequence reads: CASTGGADTQYF. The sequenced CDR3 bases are TGTGCCAGCACTGGGGGGGCGGAC.

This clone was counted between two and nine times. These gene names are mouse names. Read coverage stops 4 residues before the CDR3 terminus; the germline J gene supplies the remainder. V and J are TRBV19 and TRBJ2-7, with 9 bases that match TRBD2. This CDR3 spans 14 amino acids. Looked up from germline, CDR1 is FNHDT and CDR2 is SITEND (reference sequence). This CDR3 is CASSPRTGVYEQYF. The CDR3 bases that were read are TGTGCCAGCAGTCCCCGGACTGGGGTATAT.

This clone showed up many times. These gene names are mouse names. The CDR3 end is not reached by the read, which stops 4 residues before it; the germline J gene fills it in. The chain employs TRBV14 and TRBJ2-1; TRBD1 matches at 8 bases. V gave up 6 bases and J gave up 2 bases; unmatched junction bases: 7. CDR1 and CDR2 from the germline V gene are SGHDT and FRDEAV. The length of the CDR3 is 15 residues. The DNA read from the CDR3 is TGTGCCAGCAACAGGGGGGAGATTGACTATGCT. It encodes CASNRGEIDYA. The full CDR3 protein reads CASNRGEIDYAEQFF.

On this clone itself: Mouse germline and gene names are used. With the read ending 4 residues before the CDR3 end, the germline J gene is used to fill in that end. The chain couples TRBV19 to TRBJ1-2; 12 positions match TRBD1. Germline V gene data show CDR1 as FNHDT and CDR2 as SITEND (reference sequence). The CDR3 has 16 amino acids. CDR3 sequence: CASSIGPGTGGADYTF. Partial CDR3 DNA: TGTGCCAGCAGTATAGGACCCGGGACAGGGGGCGCC.